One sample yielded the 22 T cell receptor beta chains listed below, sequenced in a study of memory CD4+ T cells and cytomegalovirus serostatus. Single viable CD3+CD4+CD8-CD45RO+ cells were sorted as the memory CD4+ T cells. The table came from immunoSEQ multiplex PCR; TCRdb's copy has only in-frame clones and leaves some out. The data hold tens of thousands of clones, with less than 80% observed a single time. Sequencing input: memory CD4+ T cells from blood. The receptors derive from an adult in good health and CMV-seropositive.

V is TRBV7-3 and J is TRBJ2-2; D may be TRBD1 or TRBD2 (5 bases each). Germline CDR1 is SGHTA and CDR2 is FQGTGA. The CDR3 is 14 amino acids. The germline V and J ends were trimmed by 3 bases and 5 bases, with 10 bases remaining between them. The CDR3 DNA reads TGTGCCAGCAGCTTGGGACGGTTAACCGGGGAGCTGTTTTTT. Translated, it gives CASSLGRLTGELFF.

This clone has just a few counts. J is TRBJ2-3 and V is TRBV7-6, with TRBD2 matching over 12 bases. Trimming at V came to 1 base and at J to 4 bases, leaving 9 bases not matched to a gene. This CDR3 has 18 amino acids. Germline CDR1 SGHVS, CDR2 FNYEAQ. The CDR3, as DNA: TGTGCCAGCAGCTTAGATGGGCCCCTAGCGGGGGGGCCAGATACGCAGTATTTT. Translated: CASSLDGPLAGGPDTQYF. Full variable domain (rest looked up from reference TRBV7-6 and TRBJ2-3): GAGVSQSPRYKVTKRGQDVALRCDPISGHVSLYWYRQALGQGPEFLTYFNYEAQQDKSGLPNDRFSAERPEGSISTLTIQRTEQRDSAMYRCASSLDGPLAGGPDTQYFGPGTRLTVL.

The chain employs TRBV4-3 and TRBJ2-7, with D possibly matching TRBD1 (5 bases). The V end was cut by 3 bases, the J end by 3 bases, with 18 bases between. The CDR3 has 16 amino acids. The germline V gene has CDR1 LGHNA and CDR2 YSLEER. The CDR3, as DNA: TGCGCCAGCAGCCAGATCTTGGGCGTCCAGGGCTACGAGCAGTACTTC. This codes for CASSQILGVQGYEQYF.

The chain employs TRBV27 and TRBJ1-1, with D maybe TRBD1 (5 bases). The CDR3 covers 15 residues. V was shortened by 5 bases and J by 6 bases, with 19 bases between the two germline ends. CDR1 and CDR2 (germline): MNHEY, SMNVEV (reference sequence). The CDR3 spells CASSIRGGRNAEAFF. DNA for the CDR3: TGTGCCAGCAGTATTCGGGGGGGGAGAAACGCTGAAGCTTTCTTT.

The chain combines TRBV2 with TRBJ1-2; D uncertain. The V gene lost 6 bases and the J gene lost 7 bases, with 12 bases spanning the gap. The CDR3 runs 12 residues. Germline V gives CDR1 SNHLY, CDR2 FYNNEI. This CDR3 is CASSGQDAGYTF. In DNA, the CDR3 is TGTGCCAGCAGCGGGCAGGACGCTGGCTACACCTTC.

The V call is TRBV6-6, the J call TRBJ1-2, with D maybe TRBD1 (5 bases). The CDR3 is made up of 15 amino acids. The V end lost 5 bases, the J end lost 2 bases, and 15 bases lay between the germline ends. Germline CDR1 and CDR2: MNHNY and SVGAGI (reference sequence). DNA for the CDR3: TGTGCCAGCAGTCCCCAGGGACTACCCAACTATGGCTACACCTTC. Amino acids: CASSPQGLPNYGYTF.

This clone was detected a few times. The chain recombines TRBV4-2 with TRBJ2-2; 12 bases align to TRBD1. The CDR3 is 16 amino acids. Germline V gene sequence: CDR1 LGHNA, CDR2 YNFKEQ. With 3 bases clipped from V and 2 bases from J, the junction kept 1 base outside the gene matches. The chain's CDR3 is CASSQGTGGNTGELFF. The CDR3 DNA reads TGTGCCAGCAGCCAGGGGACAGGGGGCAACACCGGGGAGCTGTTTTTT.

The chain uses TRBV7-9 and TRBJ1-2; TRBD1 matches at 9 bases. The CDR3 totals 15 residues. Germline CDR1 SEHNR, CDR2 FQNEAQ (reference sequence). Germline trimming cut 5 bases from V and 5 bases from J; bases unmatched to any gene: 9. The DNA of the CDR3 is TGTGCCAGCAGCATTCGGGACAGGGAGGGGTATGGCTACACCTTC. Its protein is CASSIRDREGYGYTF.

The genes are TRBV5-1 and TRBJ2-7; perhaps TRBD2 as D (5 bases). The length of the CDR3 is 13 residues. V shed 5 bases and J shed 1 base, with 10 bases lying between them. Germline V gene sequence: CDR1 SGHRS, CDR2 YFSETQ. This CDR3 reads CASRPAVSYEQYF. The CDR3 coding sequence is TGCGCCAGCAGGCCAGCGGTGTCCTACGAGCAGTACTTC. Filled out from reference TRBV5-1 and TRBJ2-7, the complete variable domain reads KAGVTQTPRYLIKTRGQQVTLSCSPISGHRSVSWYQQTPGQGLQFLFEYFSETQRNKGNFPGRFSGRQFSNSRSEMNVSTLELGDSALYLCASRPAVSYEQYFGPGTRLTVT.

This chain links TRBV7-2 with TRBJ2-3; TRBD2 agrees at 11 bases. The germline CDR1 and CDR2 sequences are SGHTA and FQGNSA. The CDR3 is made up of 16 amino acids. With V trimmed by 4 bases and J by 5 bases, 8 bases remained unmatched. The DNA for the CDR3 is TGTGCCAGCAGCTCCTTAGCGGGGGGGCGGGGAGATACGCAGTATTTT. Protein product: CASSSLAGGRGDTQYF. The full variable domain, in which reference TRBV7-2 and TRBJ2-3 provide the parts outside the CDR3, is GAGVSQSPSNKVTEKGKDVELRCDPISGHTALYWYRQSLGQGLEFLIYFQGNSAPDKSGLPSDRFSAERTGGSVSTLTIQRTQQEDSAVYLCASSSLAGGRGDTQYFGPGTRLTVL.

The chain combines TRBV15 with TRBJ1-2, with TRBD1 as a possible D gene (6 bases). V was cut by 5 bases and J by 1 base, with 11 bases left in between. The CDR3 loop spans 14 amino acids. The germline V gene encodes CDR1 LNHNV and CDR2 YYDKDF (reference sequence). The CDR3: CATSQDRRNYGYTF. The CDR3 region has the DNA TGTGCCACCAGCCAAGACAGGCGTAACTATGGCTACACCTTC.

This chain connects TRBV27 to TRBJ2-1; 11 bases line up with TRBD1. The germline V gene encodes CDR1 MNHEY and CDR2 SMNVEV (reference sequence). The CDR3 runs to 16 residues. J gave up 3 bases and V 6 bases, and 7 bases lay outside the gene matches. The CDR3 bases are TGTGCCAGCAGATTTATGGGGACAGGGGGCTACAATGAGCAGTTCTTC. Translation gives CASRFMGTGGYNEQFF.

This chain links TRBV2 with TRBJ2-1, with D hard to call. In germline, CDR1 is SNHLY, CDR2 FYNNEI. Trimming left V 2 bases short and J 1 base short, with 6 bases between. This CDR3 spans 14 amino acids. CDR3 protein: CASSELKSYNEQFF. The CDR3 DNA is TGTGCCAGCAGTGAACTAAAATCCTACAATGAGCAGTTCTTC.

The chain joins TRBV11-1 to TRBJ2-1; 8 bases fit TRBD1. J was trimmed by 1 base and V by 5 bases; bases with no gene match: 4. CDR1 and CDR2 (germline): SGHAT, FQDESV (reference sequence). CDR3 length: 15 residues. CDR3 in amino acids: CASSPYRGSYNEQFF. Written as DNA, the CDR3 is TGTGCCAGCAGCCCCTACAGGGGGTCCTACAATGAGCAGTTCTTC.

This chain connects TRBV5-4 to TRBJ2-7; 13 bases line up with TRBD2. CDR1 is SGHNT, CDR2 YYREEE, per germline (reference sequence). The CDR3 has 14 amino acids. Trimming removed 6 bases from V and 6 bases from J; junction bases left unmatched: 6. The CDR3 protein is CASKLAGGPGEQYF. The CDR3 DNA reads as TGTGCCAGCAAACTAGCGGGGGGGCCAGGCGAGCAGTACTTC.

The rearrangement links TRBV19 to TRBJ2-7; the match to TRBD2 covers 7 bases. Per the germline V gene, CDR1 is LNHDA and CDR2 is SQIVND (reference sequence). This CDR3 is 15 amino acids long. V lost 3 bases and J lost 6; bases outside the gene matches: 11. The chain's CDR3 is CASSIRGSSVREQYF. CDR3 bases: TGTGCCAGTAGTATCCGCGGGAGCTCCGTTCGCGAGCAGTACTTC. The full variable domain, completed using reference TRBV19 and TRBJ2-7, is DGGITQSPKYLFRKEGQNVTLSCEQNLNHDAMYWYRQDPGQGLRLIYYSQIVNDFQKGDIAEGYSVSREKKESFPLTVTSAQKNPTAFYLCASSIRGSSVREQYFGPGTRLTVT.

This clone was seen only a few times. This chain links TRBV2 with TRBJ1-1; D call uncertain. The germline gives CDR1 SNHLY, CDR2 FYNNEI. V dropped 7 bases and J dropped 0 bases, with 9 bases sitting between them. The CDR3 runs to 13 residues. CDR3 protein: CASNEEVNTEAFF. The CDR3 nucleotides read TGTGCCAGCAACGAGGAGGTGAACACTGAAGCTTTCTTT.

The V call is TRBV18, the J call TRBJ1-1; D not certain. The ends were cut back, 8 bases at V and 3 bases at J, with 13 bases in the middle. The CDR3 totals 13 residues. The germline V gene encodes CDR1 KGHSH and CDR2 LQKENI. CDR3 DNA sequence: TGTGCCAGCAAAACGGGTGGGTACACTGAAGCTTTCTTT. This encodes CASKTGGYTEAFF.

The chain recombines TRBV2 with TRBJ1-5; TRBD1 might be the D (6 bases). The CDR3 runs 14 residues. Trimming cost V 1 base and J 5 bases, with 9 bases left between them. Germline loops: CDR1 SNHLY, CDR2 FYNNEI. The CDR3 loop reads CASSEVAGDQPQHF. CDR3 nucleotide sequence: TGTGCCAGCAGTGAAGTTGCAGGGGATCAGCCCCAGCATTTT.

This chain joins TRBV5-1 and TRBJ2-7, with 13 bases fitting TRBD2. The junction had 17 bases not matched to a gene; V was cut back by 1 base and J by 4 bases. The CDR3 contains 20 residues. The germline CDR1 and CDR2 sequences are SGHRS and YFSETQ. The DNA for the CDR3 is TGCGCCAGCAGCTTGAACTCCTGGACTAGCGGGAGTATGGGACCGTACGAGCAGTACTTC. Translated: CASSLNSWTSGSMGPYEQYF.

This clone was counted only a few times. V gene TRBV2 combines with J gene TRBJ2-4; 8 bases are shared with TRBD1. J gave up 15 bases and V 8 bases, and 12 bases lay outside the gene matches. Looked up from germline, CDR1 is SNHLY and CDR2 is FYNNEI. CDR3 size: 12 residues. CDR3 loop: CASADREDKGYF. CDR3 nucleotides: TGTGCCAGCGCGGACAGGGAAGATAAGGGGTACTTC.

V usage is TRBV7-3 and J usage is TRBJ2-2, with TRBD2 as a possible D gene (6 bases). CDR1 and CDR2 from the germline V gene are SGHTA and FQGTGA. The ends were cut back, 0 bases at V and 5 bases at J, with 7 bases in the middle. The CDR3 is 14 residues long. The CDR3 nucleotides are TGTGCCAGCAGCTTAACCGGGGGAACCGGGGAGCTGTTTTTT. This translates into CASSLTGGTGELFF.